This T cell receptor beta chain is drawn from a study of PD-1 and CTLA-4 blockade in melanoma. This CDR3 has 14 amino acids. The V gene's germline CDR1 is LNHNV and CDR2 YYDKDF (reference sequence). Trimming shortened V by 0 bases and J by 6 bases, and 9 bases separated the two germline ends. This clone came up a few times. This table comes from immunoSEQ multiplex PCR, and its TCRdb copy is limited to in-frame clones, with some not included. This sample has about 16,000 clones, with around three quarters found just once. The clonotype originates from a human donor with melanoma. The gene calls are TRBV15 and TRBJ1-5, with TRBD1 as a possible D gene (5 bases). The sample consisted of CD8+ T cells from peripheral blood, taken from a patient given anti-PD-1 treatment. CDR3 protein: CATSRDSRGQPQHF. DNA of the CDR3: TGTGCCACCAGCAGAGATTCGAGGGGTCAGCCCCAGCATTTT.